The 17 T cell receptor beta chains presented below share a single source sample, sequenced in a study of T cells after yellow fever vaccination (dated by TCRdb to about 2019). The treatment or condition label of this sample denotes: live attenuated yellow fever vaccine strain. Receptors were amplified or captured by 5' RACE. Sequencing took place on an Illumina NovaSeq 6000. In TCRdb, the public reads were trimmed at Q25 with fastp and aligned with MiXCR, with productive beta chains retained. Identical CDR3 protein sequences are pooled into one entry, listed with their most common genes and DNA. For this sample the table gives about 350,000 distinct CDR3 sequences, of which around 13% were detected only once. 2.5% to 3.5% of the sample comes from the top ten. The material was CD4+ T cells sorted from PBMCs, obtained 15 days after the yellow fever booster vaccination. These receptors came from a man aged 18 to 30 who received the YFV17D yellow fever vaccine.

This clonotype was picked up a small number of times. The chain joins TRBV5-1 to TRBJ2-3; 14 nucleotides align to TRBD2. Germline V gives CDR1 SGHRS, CDR2 YFSETQ. Trimming took 0 bases from V and 4 from J; bases not matched to a gene: 4. The CDR3 sequence is 17 residues long. DNA for the CDR3: TGCGCCAGCAGCTTGGCCGGACTAGCGGGGGGTTCAGATACGCAGTATTTT. It encodes CASSLAGLAGGSDTQYF.

This chain's CDR3 is CASSQPGQGDEKLFF. The CDR3 nucleotides are TGTGCCAGCAGCCAACCGGGACAGGGGGATGAAAAACTGTTTTTT. The chain is built from TRBV12-3 or TRBV12-4 and TRBJ1-4; TRBD1 aligns across 11 bases. CDR3 length equals 15 residues. With 6 bases clipped from V and 6 bases from J, the junction kept 6 bases outside the gene matches.

This clonotype has ten or more counts. V and J are TRBV15 and TRBJ1-1; D call uncertain. The CDR3 has 13 residues. The germline V gene encodes CDR1 LNHNV and CDR2 YYDKDF (reference sequence). The V end lost 7 bases, the J end lost 0 bases, and 9 bases lay between the germline ends. The CDR3, as DNA: TGTGCCACCACGCGTGACTTGAACACTGAAGCTTTCTTT. Residues: CATTRDLNTEAFF.

This clonotype appeared a few times. J is TRBJ2-3 and V is TRBV29-1; D may be TRBD2 (5 bases). Trimming took off 5 bases at V and 8 bases at J, with 14 bases between the two ends. The CDR3 is made up of 12 amino acids. The germline gives CDR1 SQVTM, CDR2 ANQGSEA. DNA of the CDR3: TGCAGCGTTTCCCAGGAGAGCGGTACGCAGTATTTT. Protein: CSVSQESGTQYF.

This chain links TRBV7-9 with TRBJ2-2; no clear D. Germline values: CDR1 SEHNR, CDR2 FQNEAQ (reference sequence). This CDR3 spans 14 amino acids. V was cut by 3 bases and J by 6 bases, with 11 bases left in between. In DNA form, the CDR3 reads TGTGCCAGCAGCTTCGAGGTGACGGCCGGGGAGCTGTTTTTT. Translation: CASSFEVTAGELFF.

This clonotype was detected only a few times. The rearrangement uses TRBV7-2 and TRBJ2-3, with 9 bases aligning to TRBD2. Germline V gene sequence: CDR1 SGHTA, CDR2 FQGNSA. This CDR3 has 20 amino acids. V shed 0 bases and J 4 bases; nucleotides not matched to a gene: 17. DNA of the CDR3: TGTGCCAGCAGCTTAGCGGGGGCGGGGGGGCCTGTTCGGCTGGCAGATACGCAGTATTTT. Amino acid sequence: CASSLAGAGGPVRLADTQYF.

This clonotype was detected a few times. The genes are TRBV20-1 and TRBJ2-7, with a possible D match to TRBD1 (6 bases). Between the trimmed V and J ends, which lost 7 bases and 1 base, there was a span of 14 bases. CDR1 and CDR2 from the germline V gene are DFQATT and SNEGSKA (reference sequence). CDR3 length: 13 residues. Here the CDR3 DNA reads TGCAGTGTCAAACCCCAGGGGTCCTACGAGCAGTACGTC. Its protein product is CSVKPQGSYEQYV.

This clonotype showed up just a few times. The chain recombines TRBV21-1 with TRBJ2-1; the tabulated D call, TRBD1, remains unverified against the DNA. TRBV21-1 counts as a pseudogene. This CDR3 has 16 amino acids. CDR3 region: CASSKLTGGRGLEQFF. DNA for the CDR3: TGTGCCAGCAGCAAATTAACAGGGGGTCGGGGCTTAGAGCAGTTCTTC.

This clonotype turned up a few times. The chain uses TRBV5-4 and TRBJ2-4; D call uncertain. Germline-derived CDR1 and CDR2 are SGHNT and YYREEE (reference sequence). The germline V and J ends were trimmed by 4 bases and 3 bases, with 11 bases remaining between them. This CDR3 is built from 14 residues. In DNA form, the CDR3 reads TGTGCCAGCAGCGACGTTATAGGCAAAAACATTCAGTACTTC. Residues: CASSDVIGKNIQYF.

There are many counts of this clonotype. The chain has TRBV20-1 and TRBJ1-1, with D possibly matching TRBD1 (5 bases). The V gene's germline CDR1 is DFQATT and CDR2 SNEGSKA (reference sequence). V was shortened by 4 bases and J by 7 bases, with 13 bases between the two germline ends. The CDR3 consists of 12 residues. The CDR3 region is CSATGHPLEAFF. The CDR3 DNA reads as TGCAGTGCTACCGGACATCCTCTTGAAGCTTTCTTT.

This clonotype was found a few times. The chain has TRBV12-3 or TRBV12-4 and TRBJ1-4; no clear D. Trimming left V 5 bases short and J 7 bases short, with 14 bases between. CDR3 length equals 14 residues. The CDR3 nucleotides read TGTGCCAGCAGTCCGTCGGGCGCTTTTGAAAAACTGTTTTTT. It specifies CASSPSGAFEKLFF.

This clonotype was seen at least ten times. J is TRBJ2-2 and V is TRBV10-3; D possibly corresponds to TRBD2 (5 bases). Germline lookup yields CDR1 ENHRY and CDR2 SYGVKD. V was shortened by 0 bases and J by 4 bases, with 9 bases between the two germline ends. This CDR3 is built from 15 residues. The CDR3 here is CAISESEASTGELFF. The CDR3 DNA follows: TGTGCCATCAGTGAGTCGGAGGCAAGCACCGGGGAGCTGTTTTTT.

This clonotype has a handful of counts. The chain is built from TRBV6-6 and TRBJ2-3; 9 nucleotides line up with TRBD2. In germline, CDR1 is MNHNY, CDR2 SVGAGI (reference sequence). The J segment lost 2 bases and the V segment lost 5 bases, leaving 11 bases of the junction unmatched. The CDR3 is made up of 17 amino acids. The CDR3 bases are TGTGCCAGCAGTCCGGGTGTTAGCGGGGGTTTCACAGATACGCAGTATTTT. Amino acid sequence: CASSPGVSGGFTDTQYF.

This clonotype was observed a handful of times. The chain uses TRBV24-1 and TRBJ2-3, with D possibly being TRBD2 (6 bases). Germline CDR1 KGHDR, CDR2 SFDVKD. The CDR3 is 14 amino acids. With 3 bases removed from V and 0 bases from J, the gap between germline ends came to 6 bases. CDR3 sequence reads: CATSDGGSTDTQYF. The CDR3 DNA follows: TGTGCCACCAGTGATGGGGGGAGCACAGATACGCAGTATTTT.

The rearrangement links TRBV7-2 to TRBJ2-6, with unresolved D. Trimming cost V 5 bases and J 4 bases, with 15 bases left between them. Germline V gene data show CDR1 as SGHTA and CDR2 as FQGNSA. The CDR3 is made up of 16 amino acids. CDR3 bases: TGTGCCAGCAGCCCTGACGGATCAGCAGGGGCCAACGTCCTGACTTTC. Protein: CASSPDGSAGANVLTF.

This clonotype was found many times. The chain employs TRBV29-1 and TRBJ2-1; perhaps TRBD2 as D (5 bases). The CDR3 length is 11 residues. CDR1 and CDR2 from the germline V gene are SQVTM and ANQGSEA. The V end lost 4 bases, the J end lost 8 bases, and 9 bases lay between the germline ends. CDR3 sequence reads: CSVGSADEQFF. The CDR3, as DNA: TGCAGCGTTGGGTCAGCGGATGAGCAGTTCTTC.

The V gene is TRBV4-2, the J gene TRBJ1-2; D unclear. CDR1 LGHNA and CDR2 YNFKEQ come from the germline V gene. The V and J ends lost 0 bases and 5 bases respectively, with 13 bases between them. This CDR3 is built from 15 residues. CDR3 DNA: TGTGCCAGCAGCCAAGAAATCCAGGTTATGTATGGCTACACCTTC. Amino acids: CASSQEIQVMYGYTF.